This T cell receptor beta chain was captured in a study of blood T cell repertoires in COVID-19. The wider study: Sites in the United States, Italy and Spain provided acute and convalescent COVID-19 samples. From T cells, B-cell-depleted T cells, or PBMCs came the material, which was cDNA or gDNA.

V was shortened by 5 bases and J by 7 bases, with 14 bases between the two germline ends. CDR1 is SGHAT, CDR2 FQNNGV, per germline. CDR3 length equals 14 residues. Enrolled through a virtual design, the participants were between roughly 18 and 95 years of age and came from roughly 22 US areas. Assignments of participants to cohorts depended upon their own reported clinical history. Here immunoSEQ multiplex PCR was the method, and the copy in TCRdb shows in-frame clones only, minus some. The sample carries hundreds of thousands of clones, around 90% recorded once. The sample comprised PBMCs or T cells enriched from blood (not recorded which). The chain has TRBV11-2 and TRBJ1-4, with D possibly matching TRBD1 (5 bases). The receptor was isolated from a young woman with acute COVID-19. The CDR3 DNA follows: TGTGCCAGCAGCCCCCTCGGGAGGGGTGAAAAACTGTTTTTT. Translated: CASSPLGRGEKLFF.